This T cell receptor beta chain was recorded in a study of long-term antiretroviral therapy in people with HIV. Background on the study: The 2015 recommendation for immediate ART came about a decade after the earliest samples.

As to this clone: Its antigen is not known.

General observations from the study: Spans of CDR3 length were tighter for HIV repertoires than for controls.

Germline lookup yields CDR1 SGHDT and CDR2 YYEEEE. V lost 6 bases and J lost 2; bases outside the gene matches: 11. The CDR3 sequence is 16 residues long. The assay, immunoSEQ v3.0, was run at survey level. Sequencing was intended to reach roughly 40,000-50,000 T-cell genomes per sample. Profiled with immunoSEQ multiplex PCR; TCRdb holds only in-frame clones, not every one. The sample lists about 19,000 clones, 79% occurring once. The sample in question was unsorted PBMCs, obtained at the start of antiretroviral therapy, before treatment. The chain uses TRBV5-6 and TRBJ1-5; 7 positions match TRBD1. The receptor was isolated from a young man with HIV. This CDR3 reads CASTLRGGGGNQPQHF. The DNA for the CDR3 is TGTGCCAGCACCCTCAGGGGGGGAGGAGGCAATCAGCCCCAGCATTTT.